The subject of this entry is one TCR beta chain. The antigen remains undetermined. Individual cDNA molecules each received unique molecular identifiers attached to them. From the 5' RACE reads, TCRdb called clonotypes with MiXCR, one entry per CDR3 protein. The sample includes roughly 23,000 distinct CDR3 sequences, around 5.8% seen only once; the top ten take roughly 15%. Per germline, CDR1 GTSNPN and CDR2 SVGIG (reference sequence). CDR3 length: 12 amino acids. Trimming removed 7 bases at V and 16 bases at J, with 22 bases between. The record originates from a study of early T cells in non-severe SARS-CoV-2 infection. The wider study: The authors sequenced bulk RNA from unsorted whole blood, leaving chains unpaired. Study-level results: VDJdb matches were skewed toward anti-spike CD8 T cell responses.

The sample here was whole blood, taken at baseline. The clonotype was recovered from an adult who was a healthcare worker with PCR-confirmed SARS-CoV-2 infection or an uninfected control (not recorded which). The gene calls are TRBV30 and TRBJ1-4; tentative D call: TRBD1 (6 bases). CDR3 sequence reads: CALQGQFSVPFF. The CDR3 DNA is TGTGCCTTACAGGGACAATTTTCGGTACCGTTTTTT.